This passage covers 30 T cell receptor beta chains from one sample sequenced in a study of blood T cell repertoires in COVID-19. Here immunoSEQ multiplex PCR was the method, and the copy in TCRdb shows in-frame clones only, minus some. In the table there are 400,000 to 550,000 clones, about 85% of which are singletons. Sequencing used PBMCs or T cells enriched from blood (not recorded which). These receptors came from a woman younger than 35 with acute COVID-19.

The chain joins TRBV7-9 to TRBJ1-1; 8 bases are shared with TRBD1. The CDR3 has 14 residues. In germline, CDR1 is SEHNR, CDR2 FQNEAQ (reference sequence). The V gene end was trimmed by 6 bases and the J gene end by 4 bases; junction bases not matched to a gene: 7. DNA of the CDR3: TGTGCCAGCAGTTTACAGGGGGAAGGCACTGAAGCTTTCTTT. Translated: CASSLQGEGTEAFF. Looking up the rest from reference TRBV7-9 and TRBJ1-1 gives the full variable domain: DTGVSQNPRHKITKRGQNVTFRCDPISEHNRLYWYRQTLGQGPEFLTYFQNEAQLEKSRLLSDRFSAERPKGSFSTLEIQRTEQGDSAMYLCASSLQGEGTEAFFGQGTRLTVV.

The chain has TRBV27 and TRBJ1-1; 7 bases line up with TRBD1. CDR1 and CDR2 from the germline V gene are MNHEY and SMNVEV (reference sequence). This CDR3 has 16 residues. V lost 0 bases and J lost 0; bases outside the gene matches: 4. CDR3 coding DNA: TGTGCCAGCAGTTTATCCGGAGACAGGGTGAACACTGAAGCTTTCTTT. Its protein product is CASSLSGDRVNTEAFF.

The rearrangement links TRBV20-1 to TRBJ1-2; 7 bases align to TRBD1. The CDR3 loop spans 11 amino acids. Germline CDR1 reads DFQATT; CDR2 reads SNEGSKA (reference sequence). CDR3 DNA: TGCAGGGGGGGACAGAACTATGGCTACACCTTC. Protein sequence: CRGGQNYGYTF.

The rearrangement uses TRBV12-5 and TRBJ2-7; D possibly corresponds to TRBD2 (5 bases). CDR1 is LGHNT, CDR2 FRNRAP, per germline. There are 10 residues in the CDR3. CDR3: CARRGYEQYF. CDR3 coding DNA: TGTGCCCGTCGGGGCTACGAGCAGTACTTC.

The chain links TRBV11-2 to TRBJ2-7, with 7 bases that match TRBD1. Per germline, CDR1 SGHAT and CDR2 FQNNGV. The CDR3 totals 14 residues. J was trimmed by 3 bases and V by 1 base; bases with no gene match: 3. The CDR3 coding sequence is TGTGCCAGCAGCTTAGGGGACAGAAACTACGAGCAGTACTTC. Residues: CASSLGDRNYEQYF.

This clone was seen a few times. The J gene is TRBJ2-3, the V gene TRBV9; D gene uncertain. Trimming shortened V by 3 bases and J by 0 bases, and 8 bases separated the two germline ends. The CDR3 length is 14 residues. Germline values: CDR1 SGDLS, CDR2 YYNGEE. The CDR3 protein is CASSGLPSTDTQYF. The CDR3 DNA reads as TGTGCCAGCAGCGGTCTTCCTAGCACAGATACGCAGTATTTT.

This rearrangement joins TRBV7-6 to TRBJ2-5; D is possibly TRBD2 (6 bases). CDR3 size: 15 residues. The V end was cut by 5 bases, the J end by 2 bases, with 15 bases between. Germline V gene lookup returns CDR1 SGHVS and CDR2 FNYEAQ. The CDR3 bases are TGTGCCAGCAGCCCAGGGACTTACATACAAGAGACCCAGTACTTC. It is translated as CASSPGTYIQETQYF.

The chain uses TRBV4-3 and TRBJ2-3; 12 bases fit TRBD2. Germline CDR1 and CDR2: LGHNA and YSLEER. The V segment lost 0 bases and the J segment 4 bases; nucleotides outside the gene matches: 2. The CDR3 loop spans 16 amino acids. CDR3 amino acids: CASSQDLAGGPDTQYF. CDR3 coding DNA: TGCGCCAGCAGCCAAGATCTAGCGGGAGGGCCAGATACGCAGTATTTT.

The gene calls are TRBV19 and TRBJ1-2, with 9 nucleotides matching TRBD1. The CDR3 sequence is 15 residues long. The V gene end was trimmed by 4 bases and the J gene end by 4 bases; junction bases not matched to a gene: 7. CDR1 LNHDA and CDR2 SQIVND come from the germline V gene (reference sequence). The CDR3 is CASSSRPGQGYGYTF. DNA of the CDR3: TGTGCCAGTAGTAGCCGTCCGGGACAGGGCTATGGCTACACCTTC.

The chain employs TRBV6-1 and TRBJ1-4; D is unresolved. Trimming took off 4 bases at V and 4 bases at J, with 16 bases between the two ends. CDR1 is MNHNS, CDR2 SASEGT, per germline. The CDR3 is 16 residues long. The CDR3 DNA sequence: TGTGCCAGCAGTGGTGGCAGTGGTTTTCGTAATGAAAAACTGTTTTTT. Protein sequence: CASSGGSGFRNEKLFF.

This rearrangement joins TRBV27 to TRBJ2-1; TRBD2 is a possible D gene (6 bases). V was cut by 3 bases and J by 4 bases, with 10 bases left in between. From germline, CDR1 is MNHEY and CDR2 SMNVEV (reference sequence). The CDR3 covers 14 residues. The CDR3 DNA reads as TGTGCCAGCAGTTTTCGGGAGTGGTACAATGAGCAGTTCTTC. This codes for CASSFREWYNEQFF.

This chain uses TRBV27 with TRBJ2-6, with D maybe TRBD2 (5 bases). V lost 1 base and J 4 bases, leaving 14 bases between the germline ends. CDR1 and CDR2 (germline): MNHEY, SMNVEV (reference sequence). This CDR3 has 17 residues. The CDR3 here is CASSLLVRGSGANVLTF. DNA for the CDR3: TGTGCCAGCAGTTTATTAGTCCGAGGGTCCGGGGCCAACGTCCTGACTTTC. Full variable domain (remainder filled in from reference TRBV27 and TRBJ2-6): EAQVTQNPRYLITVTGKKLTVTCSQNMNHEYMSWYRQDPGLGLRQIYYSMNVEVTDKGDVPEGYKVSRKEKRNFPLILESPSPNQTSLYFCASSLLVRGSGANVLTFGAGSRLTVL.

This rearrangement joins TRBV19 to TRBJ2-5; 7 bases agree with TRBD2. This CDR3 region has 15 residues. The J segment lost 5 bases and the V segment lost 3 bases, leaving 9 bases of the junction unmatched. Per germline, CDR1 LNHDA and CDR2 SQIVND (reference sequence). Written as DNA, the CDR3 is TGTGCCAGTAGTATGGTGGGGGGGGTCGGCGAGACCCAGTACTTC. Its translation is CASSMVGGVGETQYF.

The V gene is TRBV15, the J gene TRBJ1-5; D unresolved. V was shortened by 1 base and J by 5 bases, with 12 bases between the two germline ends. CDR3 length: 15 amino acids. CDR1 is LNHNV and CDR2 is YYDKDF in the germline V gene (reference sequence). CDR3 bases: TGTGCCACCAGCAGAGTCACAGCAGCCTATCAGCCCCAGCATTTT. This gives the protein CATSRVTAAYQPQHF.

The chain has TRBV28 and TRBJ2-5, with TRBD2 matching over 7 bases. Germline CDR1 and CDR2: MDHEN and SYDVKM. CDR3 length: 16 residues. The V and J ends lost 5 bases and 5 bases, in that order; junction bases with no gene match: 14. The CDR3 region has the DNA TGTGCCAGCAGTCCTCTGGGGGGGAGGATTGCGGAGACCCAGTACTTC. Amino acid sequence: CASSPLGGRIAETQYF. Drawing the rest from reference TRBV28 and TRBJ2-5, the complete variable domain is DVKVTQSSRYLVKRTGEKVFLECVQDMDHENMFWYRQDPGLGLRLIYFSYDVKMKEKGDIPEGYSVSREKKERFSLILESASTNQTSMYLCASSPLGGRIAETQYFGPGTRLLVL.

The J gene is TRBJ1-2, the V gene TRBV5-1; D is unresolved. This CDR3 region has 13 residues. The germline V and J ends were trimmed by 0 bases and 6 bases, with 9 bases remaining between them. CDR1 and CDR2 from the germline V gene are SGHRS and YFSETQ. This CDR3 is CASSLVQSDGYTF. The CDR3 region has the DNA TGCGCCAGCAGCTTGGTTCAATCGGATGGCTACACCTTC.

J is TRBJ2-2 and V is TRBV7-9; 11 bases map to TRBD2. Germline trimming cut 1 base from V and 3 bases from J; bases unmatched to any gene: 4. The germline gives CDR1 SEHNR, CDR2 FQNEAQ (reference sequence). The CDR3 has 17 amino acids. In DNA form, the CDR3 reads TGTGCCAGCAGCTTAGGCCTAGCGGGGGGATACACCGGGGAGCTGTTTTTT. This codes for CASSLGLAGGYTGELFF.

The chain has TRBV11-2 and TRBJ2-3; D is perhaps TRBD1 (5 bases). Germline lookup yields CDR1 SGHAT and CDR2 FQNNGV. V lost 1 base to trimming and J lost 2 bases, with 7 bases between them. This CDR3 spans 14 amino acids. In nucleotides, the CDR3 is TGTGCCAGCAGCTTAGGGACACACACAGATACGCAGTATTTT. Its translation is CASSLGTHTDTQYF.

J is TRBJ1-5 and V is TRBV19, with 8 bases that match TRBD1. Germline V lookup: CDR1 LNHDA, CDR2 SQIVND (reference sequence). The CDR3 spans 15 residues. With V trimmed by 6 bases and J by 5 bases, 9 bases remained unmatched. The CDR3 sequence is CASSTTGARDQPQHF. DNA of the CDR3: TGTGCCAGTAGCACGACAGGGGCACGCGATCAGCCCCAGCATTTT.

This chain links TRBV7-9 with TRBJ2-3; D unclear. CDR1 is SEHNR and CDR2 is FQNEAQ in the germline V gene (reference sequence). The V end lost 5 bases, the J end lost 4 bases, and 7 bases lay between the germline ends. The CDR3 spans 12 residues. CDR3 in DNA: TGTGCCAGCAGCCTGACTCCAGATACGCAGTATTTT. Translating it yields CASSLTPDTQYF.

The V gene is TRBV6-6, the J gene TRBJ2-2; D gene ambiguous. V was shortened by 7 bases and J by 2 bases, with 11 bases between the two germline ends. The length of the CDR3 is 14 residues. CDR1 is MNHNY and CDR2 is SVGAGI in the germline V gene (reference sequence). The CDR3 bases are TGTGCCAGCATATCGCGGATAAACACCGGGGAGCTGTTTTTT. Protein product: CASISRINTGELFF.

The J gene is TRBJ2-3, the V gene TRBV20-1; possibly TRBD1 for D (6 bases). Germline loops: CDR1 DFQATT, CDR2 SNEGSKA (reference sequence). Trimming pared 3 bases from V and 4 bases from J, leaving 17 bases between. The CDR3 loop spans 15 amino acids. This CDR3 is CSASIAVRGSDTQYF. CDR3 coding DNA: TGCAGTGCTAGTATCGCGGTCAGGGGCTCAGATACGCAGTATTTT.

The CDR3 here is CASSISTNYGYTF. In DNA form, the CDR3 reads TGTGCCAGTAGTATCTCTACTAACTATGGCTACACCTTC. The chain couples TRBV19 to TRBJ1-2; no definite D call. V gave up 3 bases and J gave up 0 bases, with 5 bases separating them. The CDR3 consists of 13 residues. Germline V lookup: CDR1 LNHDA, CDR2 SQIVND (reference sequence).

The chain uses TRBV5-1 and TRBJ2-1; 14 positions match TRBD2. V lost 4 bases, J lost 9 bases, and 9 bases stayed unmatched. The V gene's germline CDR1 is SGHRS and CDR2 YFSETQ. The CDR3 spans 16 residues. CDR3 protein: CASSTPGLAGAGEQFF. Written as DNA, the CDR3 is TGCGCCAGCAGCACTCCGGGACTAGCGGGAGCAGGTGAGCAGTTCTTC. Based on the CDR3 plus reference TRBV5-1 and TRBJ2-1, the full variable domain is KAGVTQTPRYLIKTRGQQVTLSCSPISGHRSVSWYQQTPGQGLQFLFEYFSETQRNKGNFPGRFSGRQFSNSRSEMNVSTLELGDSALYLCASSTPGLAGAGEQFFGPGTRLTVL.

The rearrangement uses TRBV13 and TRBJ1-2; a weak D match, TRBD1 (6 bases). Per germline, CDR1 PRHDT and CDR2 FYEKMQ (reference sequence). The CDR3 has 16 residues. V gave up 5 bases and J gave up 8 bases, with 24 bases separating them. CDR3 residues: CASSPRPRGSYRGYTF. Here the CDR3 DNA reads TGTGCCAGCAGCCCGCGCCCCAGGGGTTCGTACCGAGGCTACACCTTC.

V is TRBV6-2 or TRBV6-3 and J is TRBJ1-2, with D possibly matching TRBD1 (6 bases). V was trimmed by 4 bases and J by 7 bases, leaving 10 bases between them. Germline V lookup: CDR1 MNHEY, CDR2 SVGEGT. The CDR3 is made up of 12 amino acids. CDR3 loop: CASSWSGAGYTF. CDR3 sequence (DNA): TGTGCCAGCAGTTGGTCAGGGGCTGGCTACACCTTC.

The J gene is TRBJ1-3, the V gene TRBV6-5; D call uncertain. CDR1 and CDR2 from the germline V gene are MNHEY and SVGAGI. The CDR3 runs to 13 residues. V was pared by 5 bases and J by 4 bases, with 9 bases between. The CDR3 DNA reads TGTGCCAGCAGTCCCTTCGCGGGAAACACCATATATTTT. Translating gives CASSPFAGNTIYF.

V gene TRBV5-4 combines with J gene TRBJ2-7; 11 nucleotides agree with TRBD1. V was pared by 4 bases and J by 5 bases, with 8 bases of the junction left unmatched. The CDR3 has 15 residues. Per germline, CDR1 SGHNT and CDR2 YYREEE (reference sequence). The CDR3 here is CASSPTGTGGHEQYF. The CDR3 coding sequence is TGTGCCAGCAGCCCAACCGGGACAGGGGGGCACGAGCAGTACTTC.

The V call is TRBV9, the J call TRBJ2-3, with D unclear. Trimming removed 4 bases from V and 3 bases from J, with 3 bases in between. From germline, CDR1 is SGDLS and CDR2 YYNGEE. This CDR3 has 11 amino acids. The DNA of the CDR3 is TGTGCCAGCAGCCTTACAGATACGCAGTATTTT. Its translation: CASSLTDTQYF.

The CDR3 region is CASSESRVEGYTF. The CDR3 coding sequence is TGCGCCAGCAGTGAGTCGAGGGTGGAAGGCTACACCTTC. The chain has TRBV10-1 and TRBJ1-2; unclear D gene. The CDR3 extends over 13 amino acids. V lost 0 bases and J 8 bases, leaving 10 bases between the germline ends. Germline V gives CDR1 WNHNN, CDR2 SYGVQD (reference sequence).